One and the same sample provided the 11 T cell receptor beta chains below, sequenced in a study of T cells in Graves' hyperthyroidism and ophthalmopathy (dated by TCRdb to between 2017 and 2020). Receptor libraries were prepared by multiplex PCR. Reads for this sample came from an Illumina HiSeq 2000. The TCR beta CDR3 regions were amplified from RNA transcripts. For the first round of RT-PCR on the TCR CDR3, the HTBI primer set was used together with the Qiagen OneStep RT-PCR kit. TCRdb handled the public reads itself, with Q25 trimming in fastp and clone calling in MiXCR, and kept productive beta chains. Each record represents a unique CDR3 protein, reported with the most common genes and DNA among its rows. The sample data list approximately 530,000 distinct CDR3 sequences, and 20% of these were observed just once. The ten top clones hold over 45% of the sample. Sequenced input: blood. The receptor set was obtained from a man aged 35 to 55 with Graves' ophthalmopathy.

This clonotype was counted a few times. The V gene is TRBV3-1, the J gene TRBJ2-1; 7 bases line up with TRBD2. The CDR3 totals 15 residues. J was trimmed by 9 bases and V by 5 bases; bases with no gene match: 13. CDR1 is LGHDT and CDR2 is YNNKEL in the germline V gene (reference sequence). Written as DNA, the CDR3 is TGTGCCAGCAGCGGGTTCGGGGGGAGGGCCAGTGAGCAGTTCTTC. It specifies CASSGFGGRASEQFF.

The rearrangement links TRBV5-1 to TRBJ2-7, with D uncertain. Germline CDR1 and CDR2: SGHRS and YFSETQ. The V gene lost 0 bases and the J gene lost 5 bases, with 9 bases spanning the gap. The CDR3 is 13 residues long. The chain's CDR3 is CASSLARKDEQYF. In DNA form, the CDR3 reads TGCGCCAGCAGCTTGGCTCGTAAGGACGAGCAGTACTTC.

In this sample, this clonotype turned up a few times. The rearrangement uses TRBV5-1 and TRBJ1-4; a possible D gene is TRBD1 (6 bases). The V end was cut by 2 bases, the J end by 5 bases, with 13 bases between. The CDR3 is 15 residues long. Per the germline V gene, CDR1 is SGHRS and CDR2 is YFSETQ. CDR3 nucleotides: TGCGCCAGCAGCTTAGGGACACCGGCGAATGAAAAACTGTTTTTT. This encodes CASSLGTPANEKLFF.

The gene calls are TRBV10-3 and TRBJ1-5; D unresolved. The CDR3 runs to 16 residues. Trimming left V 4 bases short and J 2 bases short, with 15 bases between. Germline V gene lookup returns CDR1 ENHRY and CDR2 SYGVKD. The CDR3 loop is CAISGTDAGGNQPQHF. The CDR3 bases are TGTGCCATCAGTGGTACCGACGCAGGAGGCAATCAGCCCCAGCATTTT.

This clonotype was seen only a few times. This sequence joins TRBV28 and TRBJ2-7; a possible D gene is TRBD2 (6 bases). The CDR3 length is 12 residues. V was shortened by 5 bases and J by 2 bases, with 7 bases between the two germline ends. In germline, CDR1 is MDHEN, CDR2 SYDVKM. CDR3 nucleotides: TGTGCCAGCAGTCGGAGGGCCTACGAGCAGTACTTC. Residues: CASSRRAYEQYF.

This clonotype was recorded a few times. The CDR3 reads CASSPGGGAGTEAFF. The CDR3 nucleotides are TGTGCCAGTAGTCCGGGGGGGGGCGCTGGCACTGAAGCTTTCTTT. The rearrangement uses TRBV19 and TRBJ1-1; weak D call: TRBD1 (6 bases). The germline V and J ends were trimmed by 5 bases and 4 bases, with 17 bases remaining between them. This CDR3 region has 15 residues. CDR1 is LNHDA, CDR2 SQIVND, per germline (reference sequence).

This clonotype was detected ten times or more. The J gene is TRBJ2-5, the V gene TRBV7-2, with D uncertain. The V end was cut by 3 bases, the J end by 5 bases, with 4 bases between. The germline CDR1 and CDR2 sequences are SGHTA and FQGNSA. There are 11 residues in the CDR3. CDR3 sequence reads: CASSLIETQYF. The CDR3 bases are TGTGCCAGCAGCTTGATTGAGACCCAGTACTTC. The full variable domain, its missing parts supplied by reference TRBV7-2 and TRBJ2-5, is GAGVSQSPSNKVTEKGKDVELRCDPISGHTALYWYRQSLGQGLEFLIYFQGNSAPDKSGLPSDRFSAERTGGSVSTLTIQRTQQEDSAVYLCASSLIETQYFGPGTRLLVL.

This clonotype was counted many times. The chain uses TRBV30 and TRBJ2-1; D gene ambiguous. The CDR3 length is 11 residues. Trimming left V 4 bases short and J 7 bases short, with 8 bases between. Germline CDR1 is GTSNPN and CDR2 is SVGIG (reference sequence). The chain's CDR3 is CAWKERNEQFF. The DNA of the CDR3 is TGTGCCTGGAAGGAGAGGAATGAGCAGTTCTTC.

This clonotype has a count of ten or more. CDR3 sequence: CASSVLFRPADTQYF. DNA of the CDR3: TGTGCCAGCAGTGTCCTGTTCCGTCCCGCAGATACGCAGTATTTT. The chain carries TRBV2 and TRBJ2-3; D gene unclear. This CDR3 has 15 amino acids. The V and J ends lost 4 bases and 4 bases respectively, with 15 bases between them. The germline gives CDR1 SNHLY, CDR2 FYNNEI.

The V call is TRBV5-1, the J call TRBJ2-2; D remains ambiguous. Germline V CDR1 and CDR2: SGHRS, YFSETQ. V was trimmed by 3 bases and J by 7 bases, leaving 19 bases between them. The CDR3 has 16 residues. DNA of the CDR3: TGCGCCAGCAGCTCGTCCCCAGAAAAAGTGGACGGGGAGCTGTTTTTT. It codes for CASSSSPEKVDGELFF.

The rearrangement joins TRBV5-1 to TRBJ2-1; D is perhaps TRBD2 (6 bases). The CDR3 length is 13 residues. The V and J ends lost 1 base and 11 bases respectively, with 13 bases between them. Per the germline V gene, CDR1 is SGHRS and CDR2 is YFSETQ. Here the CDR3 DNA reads TGCGCCAGCAGCTTGAGGTCCCGGGAGAAGCAGTTCTTC. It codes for CASSLRSREKQFF.